Listed below are T cell receptor beta chains from one sample, sequenced in a study of CD8+CD57+ T cells in acquired aplastic anemia. TCRdb ran MiXCR on the reads and lists one entry per CDR3 protein. The sample yields some 64,000 distinct CDR3 sequences, over 45% seen once. The specimen sequenced was sorted CD4+, CD8+, or CD8+CD57+ T cells (not recorded which) from PBMCs. All receptors derive from a human donor in good health, serving as a control. CDR3s include the opening cysteine and the closing phenylalanine or tryptophan. D genes are given only for firm matches. Size is omitted from some rows. Given values are once, few, many or a class for expanded clones.

d_call: -; clone_size: -; v_call: TRBV25-1; j_call: TRBJ2-3; cdr3_aa: CASLHTDTQYF; cdr3_nt: TGTGCCAGCTTACACACAGATACGCAGTATTTT
d_call: -; clone_size: -; v_call: TRBV24-1; j_call: TRBJ2-7; cdr3_aa: CATESTSGGYEQYF; cdr3_nt: TGTGCCACCGAGAGTACCTCAGGGGGGTACGAGCAGTACTTC
d_call: -; clone_size: many; v_call: TRBV27; j_call: TRBJ1-2; cdr3_aa: CASSSGYGYTF; cdr3_nt: TGTGCCAGCAGTTCAGGATATGGCTACACCTTC
d_call: TRBD1; clone_size: -; v_call: TRBV19; j_call: TRBJ1-6; cdr3_aa: CASSRTGEGSPLHF; cdr3_nt: TGTGCCAGTAGTCGGACAGGCGAAGGGTCACCCCTCCACTTT
d_call: -; clone_size: many; v_call: TRBV6-5; j_call: TRBJ2-1; cdr3_aa: CASSYSGRGYNEQFF; cdr3_nt: TGTGCCAGCAGTTACTCGGGGCGGGGTTACAATGAGCAGTTCTTC
d_call: -; clone_size: -; v_call: TRBV10-3; j_call: TRBJ2-1; cdr3_aa: CAISESNGVLNNEQFF; cdr3_nt: TGTGCCATCAGTGAGTCAAACGGGGTTTTGAACAATGAGCAGTTCTTC
d_call: TRBD2; clone_size: few; v_call: TRBV6-1; j_call: TRBJ2-1; cdr3_aa: CASQWTSGNNEQFF; cdr3_nt: TGTGCCAGCCAGTGGACTAGCGGTAACAATGAGCAGTTCTTC
d_call: TRBD1; clone_size: many; v_call: TRBV12-3/TRBV12-4; j_call: TRBJ1-6; cdr3_aa: CASTAGQGAGGSPLHF; cdr3_nt: TGTGCCAGCACCGCCGGACAGGGGGCCGGGGGTTCACCCCTCCACTTT
d_call: TRBD1; clone_size: many; v_call: TRBV12-3/TRBV12-4; j_call: TRBJ1-3; cdr3_aa: CASNFTWTGSFYSGNTIYF; cdr3_nt: TGTGCCAGCAACTTCACGTGGACAGGGTCTTTCTACTCTGGAAACACCATATATTTT
d_call: -; clone_size: -; v_call: TRBV24-1; j_call: TRBJ1-6; cdr3_aa: CATSDSGLPPLHF; cdr3_nt: TGTGCCACCAGTGACTCCGGACTACCACCACTCCACTTT
d_call: -; clone_size: -; v_call: TRBV7-2; j_call: TRBJ2-2; cdr3_aa: CASSLAIAGELFF; cdr3_nt: TGTGCCAGCAGCTTAGCCATTGCCGGGGAGCTGTTTTTT
d_call: -; clone_size: many; v_call: TRBV16; j_call: TRBJ1-1; cdr3_aa: CASSQQQVNTEAFF; cdr3_nt: TGTGCCAGCAGCCAACAACAGGTGAACACTGAAGCTTTCTTT
d_call: TRBD1; clone_size: -; v_call: TRBV2; j_call: TRBJ2-7; cdr3_aa: CASSVGTGPLEQYF; cdr3_nt: TGTGCCAGCAGTGTGGGGACAGGGCCCCTCGAGCAGTACTTC
d_call: TRBD1; clone_size: -; v_call: TRBV10-3; j_call: TRBJ2-7; cdr3_aa: CASSRGGTGGDEQYF; cdr3_nt: TGTGCCAGCAGCCGAGGCGGGACAGGGGGCGACGAGCAGTACTTC
d_call: -; clone_size: few; v_call: TRBV7-9; j_call: TRBJ2-3; cdr3_aa: CASSLQGGARVKYF; cdr3_nt: TGTGCCAGCAGCCTACAAGGGGGGGCCCGGGTCAAGTATTTT
d_call: -; clone_size: -; v_call: TRBV15; j_call: TRBJ1-1; cdr3_aa: CATSRVARANTEAFF; cdr3_nt: TGTGCCACCAGCAGAGTTGCACGGGCGAACACTGAAGCTTTCTTT
d_call: -; clone_size: many; v_call: TRBV7-9; j_call: TRBJ2-6; cdr3_aa: CASSLALGTFVSGANVLTF; cdr3_nt: TGTGCCAGCAGCTTAGCGCTGGGGACATTCGTCTCTGGGGCCAACGTCCTGACTTTC
d_call: -; clone_size: -; v_call: TRBV20-1; j_call: TRBJ2-1; cdr3_aa: CSARDWDNLNEQFF; cdr3_nt: TGCAGTGCTAGAGATTGGGACAATTTAAATGAGCAGTTCTTC
d_call: TRBD2; clone_size: -; v_call: TRBV20-1; j_call: TRBJ2-1; cdr3_aa: CSASRTSGNNEQFF; cdr3_nt: TGCAGTGCCAGTAGGACTAGCGGTAACAATGAGCAGTTCTTC
d_call: -; clone_size: many; v_call: TRBV10-2; j_call: TRBJ1-1; cdr3_aa: CASIVEVGNTEAFF; cdr3_nt: TGCGCCAGCATTGTCGAAGTTGGGAACACTGAAGCTTTCTTT
d_call: -; clone_size: few; v_call: TRBV29-1; j_call: TRBJ2-5; cdr3_aa: CSVEDGSAPGTQYF; cdr3_nt: TGCAGCGTTGAAGACGGGAGCGCACCGGGGACCCAGTACTTC
d_call: -; clone_size: -; v_call: TRBV19; j_call: TRBJ1-5; cdr3_aa: CASSMGGLAETQHF; cdr3_nt: TGTGCCAGTAGTATGGGCGGACTAGCAGAGACCCAGCATTTT
d_call: TRBD1; clone_size: -; v_call: TRBV19; j_call: TRBJ2-7; cdr3_aa: CASRDRGISYEQYF; cdr3_nt: TGTGCCAGTAGGGACAGGGGGATCTCCTACGAGCAGTACTTC
d_call: -; clone_size: many; v_call: TRBV5-1; j_call: TRBJ1-2; cdr3_aa: CASSLGSAGASGYTF; cdr3_nt: TGCGCCAGCAGCTTGGGCTCGGCGGGGGCGTCTGGCTACACCTTC
d_call: TRBD1; clone_size: -; v_call: TRBV11-1; j_call: TRBJ1-1; cdr3_aa: CTSSRGRGGTEDTEAFF; cdr3_nt: TGTACCAGCAGCCGAGGCCGAGGCGGGACAGAGGACACTGAAGCTTTCTTT
d_call: TRBD1; clone_size: many; v_call: TRBV6-1; j_call: TRBJ2-5; cdr3_aa: CASMGTGRQETQYF; cdr3_nt: TGTGCCAGCATGGGGACAGGTCGCCAAGAGACCCAGTACTTC